This TCR beta chain was sequenced in a study of blood T cell repertoires in COVID-19. Original handling: Quantification of nucleated cells was approximated via reference gene primer amplification. Measured with immunoSEQ multiplex PCR; TCRdb has only the in-frame clones, and not every one. V and J calls and clone size are copied from that table; D and trimming were computed from the DNA. The sample yields roughly 140,000 clones, 84% seen once. Participant age was roughly 18 to 90 years, and participants resided in about two dozen US areas. In germline, CDR1 is SGHDT, CDR2 YYEEEE. Unmatched junction bases numbered 3, after V lost 2 bases and J lost 4 bases. This CDR3 is 16 amino acids long.

The source is a woman aged 50 to 60 who had been exposed to COVID-19. V gene TRBV5-6 combines with J gene TRBJ2-1; 13 bases match TRBD2. The sequencing sample was made of PBMCs or T cells enriched from blood (not recorded which). The CDR3 is CASSFSLAGGYNEQFF. In DNA form, the CDR3 reads TGTGCCAGCAGCTTTTCACTAGCGGGGGGGTACAATGAGCAGTTCTTC.